What follows are 9 T cell receptor beta chains derived from one specimen sequenced in a study of OX40 agonist ivuxolimab in advanced cancers. Data came from immunoSEQ multiplex PCR; TCRdb stores just in-frame clones and leaves some out. The sample includes approximately 54,000 clones, around 93% of them seen just once. The sequencing used CD4+ or CD8+ T cells sorted from blood, collected in a trial of the OX40 agonist ivuxolimab. These receptors were obtained from an adult with an advanced solid tumor such as melanoma, head and neck, liver or kidney cancer.

The gene calls are TRBV27 and TRBJ2-2; TRBD1 matches 8 bases. With 6 bases clipped from V and 9 bases from J, the junction kept 9 bases outside the gene matches. CDR3 size: 14 residues. CDR1 and CDR2 (germline): MNHEY, SMNVEV (reference sequence). The CDR3, as DNA: TGTGCCAGCAGGGTGGCAGGGGGCTTGAGGGAGCTGTTTTTT. This sequence encodes CASRVAGGLRELFF.

This clone was picked up a small number of times. This chain joins TRBV28 and TRBJ2-1; 13 bases line up with TRBD2. The CDR3 length is 17 residues. The junction had 8 bases not matched to a gene; V was cut back by 5 bases and J by 4 bases. The V gene's germline CDR1 is MDHEN and CDR2 SYDVKM. CDR3 in amino acids: CASSPATSGRPYNEQFF. The CDR3 nucleotides read TGTGCCAGCAGTCCCGCGACTAGCGGGAGGCCTTACAATGAGCAGTTCTTC.

The chain links TRBV27 to TRBJ2-5; the match to TRBD2 covers 13 bases. V gave up 5 bases and J gave up 2 bases; unmatched junction bases: 11. The CDR3 is 18 amino acids. The V gene's germline CDR1 is MNHEY and CDR2 SMNVEV (reference sequence). CDR3 region: CASSPRTSGSGWQETQYF. The DNA for the CDR3 is TGTGCCAGCAGTCCCAGGACTAGCGGGAGTGGTTGGCAAGAGACCCAGTACTTC.

The chain joins TRBV5-1 to TRBJ2-6, with D tentatively TRBD1 or TRBD2 (5 bases each). Per the germline V gene, CDR1 is SGHRS and CDR2 is YFSETQ. The V and J ends lost 4 bases and 0 bases respectively, with 17 bases between them. The CDR3 is 18 residues long. This CDR3 is CASSPGTEGYSGANVLTF. The CDR3 DNA reads as TGCGCCAGCAGCCCTGGGACGGAAGGTTACTCTGGGGCCAACGTCCTGACTTTC.

The chain has TRBV14 and TRBJ1-1; D gene unclear. Germline lookup yields CDR1 SGHDN and CDR2 FVKESK. V lost 4 bases and J lost 0, with 3 bases in between. The CDR3 has 12 residues. DNA of the CDR3: TGTGCCAGCAGCCTGATGAACACTGAAGCTTTCTTT. Encoded protein: CASSLMNTEAFF.

About this clone itself: A single base separates this from a much larger clone, so it may be a read error. This chain joins TRBV5-6 and TRBJ2-1, with TRBD2 matching 12 bases. CDR3 length: 18 residues. Germline V gives CDR1 SGHDT, CDR2 YYEEEE. The V segment lost 4 bases and the J segment 8 bases; nucleotides outside the gene matches: 16. The CDR3 DNA reads TGTGCCAGCAGCCCCCCAGGACTAGCGGGGAATCGGGTGGATGAGCAGTTCTTC. Amino acids: CASSPPGLAGNRVDEQFF.

This clone was observed once. V is TRBV19 and J is TRBJ2-1; D possibly corresponds to TRBD2 (5 bases). The CDR3 has 16 residues. Per the germline V gene, CDR1 is LNHDA and CDR2 is SQIVND (reference sequence). Trimming removed 6 bases from V and 4 bases from J, with 19 bases in between. The CDR3 DNA sequence: TGTGCCAGTAGACCCGAGGCGGGCAACCCTTACAATGAGCAGTTCTTC. Translating it yields CASRPEAGNPYNEQFF. Full variable domain (remainder filled in from reference TRBV19 and TRBJ2-1): DGGITQSPKYLFRKEGQNVTLSCEQNLNHDAMYWYRQDPGQGLRLIYYSQIVNDFQKGDIAEGYSVSREKKESFPLTVTSAQKNPTAFYLCASRPEAGNPYNEQFFGPGTRLTVL.

The chain combines TRBV4-1 with TRBJ2-1, with 11 bases that match TRBD2. From germline, CDR1 is MGHRA and CDR2 YSYEKL. The CDR3 is 16 residues long. The trim removed 4 bases at V and 4 bases at J, leaving 6 bases unmatched. The CDR3 spells CASSLHLAGGYNEQFF. The CDR3 DNA sequence: TGCGCCAGCAGCCTTCATTTAGCGGGAGGGTACAATGAGCAGTTCTTC.

On this clone itself: One end of the junction does not line up with germline, which may come from a read error. The chain couples TRBV7-7 to TRBJ2-1, with 10 bases that match TRBD2. This CDR3 spans 16 amino acids. The germline CDR1 and CDR2 sequences are SSHAT and FNYEAQ (reference sequence). In nucleotides, the CDR3 is TGTGCTAGCAGCTTAGGTACTAGCGGGATTTACAATGAGCAGTTCTTC. Translated: CASSLGTSGIYNEQFF.